This TCR beta chain is from a study of identical twins. Overall study results and limits: A lower insertion count was a feature of abundant cord blood beta clonotypes, with no such feature in memory repertoires.

One entry per CDR3 protein, called by TCRdb with MiXCR from the 5' RACE reads. This sample carries approximately 500,000 distinct CDR3 sequences, more than 20% of them seen once, and the ten largest clones take roughly 3%. A word on this clonotype: Its antigen is undetermined.

This sample was also put to use in a study of T cells expressing NK-cell markers.

Sequenced: CD4+ T cells sorted from blood. This TCR was recovered from a woman in her late teens or twenties in good health.

The CDR3 reads CASSQLNSPLHF. For the CDR3, the DNA is TGTGCCAGCAGTCAGCTTAATTCACCCCTCCACTTT. The chain is built from TRBV25-1 and TRBJ1-6; D gene ambiguous. The CDR3 is made up of 12 amino acids. The germline V gene encodes CDR1 MGHDK and CDR2 SYGVNS. V lost 5 bases, J lost 6 bases, and 5 bases lay in between.